This T cell receptor (beta chain) was captured by sequencing in a study of T-cell reconstitution after alpha-beta-depleted transplantation in children (dated by TCRdb to 2016 to 2017). As for the study more broadly: Using TCR repertoire profiling, the study quantitatively followed how T-cell immune reconstitution unfolded in children after TCRalphabeta/CD19-depleted allogeneic hematopoietic cell transplantation.

Remarks on this clonotype: Its antigen remains undetermined. Qualities for individual bases were not recorded, and no much larger clone is one base off.

From the cysteine up to the phenylalanine, the CDR3 has a length of 13 residues. CDR3 DNA only is kept here, 39 bases in frame from base 1. Relative to germline, V is 5 bases shorter and J is 1 base shorter, with 11 bases between their ends. For CDR1 and CDR2, the germline V gene lists SQVTM and ANQGSEA. The research as a whole found: About two months after transplant, the apparently early recovery of alphabetaT-cell counts reportedly depended on just several hundred clones that had expanded rapidly and came from non-depleted graft cells. In some patients, the high TCRbeta diversity seen at day 60 was put down to recipient T cells and intrathymic progenitors that had survived conditioning. Hyperexpanded clone frequencies declined over subsequent months; after one year, T-cell counts and TCRbeta diversity were mostly attributed to newly produced T cells.

The library relied on PCR. The instrument was an Illumina HiSeq 2500. Molecular barcoding was employed in the preparation of TCR libraries, with unique molecular identifiers being used to normalize TCRbeta repertoire quantification. TCRdb trimmed public reads at Q25 via fastp, called clones via MiXCR and kept in-frame beta chains. Entries are consolidated by CDR3 protein sequence, retaining the most common genes and DNA. The sample table shows about 980,000 distinct CDR3 sequences, and around 30% are seen once. The ten largest clonotypes hold roughly 27% of the sample. Explained via the paper, the treatment or condition label denotes: allogeneic hematopoietic cell transplantation with graft depleted of TCRalphabeta T cells and CD19 B cells. The transplant recipients were children given TCRalphabeta/CD19-depleted allogeneic hematopoietic cell grafts.

The rearrangement joined TRBV29-1 to TRBJ2-5; D gene: possibly TRBD1, on 6 matching bases. This receptor was identified in a boy younger than two who had a stem cell transplant for SCID, so the T cells may come from the graft donor. This specimen was PBMCs, mostly from graft donor cells, taken 360 days after TCRalphabeta/CD19-depleted stem cell transplant. The nucleotide sequence reads as follows: TGCAGCGTTACTTGGACAGCCCAAGAGACCCAGTACTTC. Translation gives CSVTWTAQETQYF.